Reported below is one T cell receptor beta chain. The data stem from a study of T cell responses to AZD1222 COVID-19 vaccine. Germline CDR1 and CDR2: MDHEN and SYDVKM. Trimming took 4 bases from V and 0 from J, leaving 17 bases between them. The CDR3 length is 17 residues. This table comes from immunoSEQ multiplex PCR, and its TCRdb copy is limited to in-frame clones, with some not included. The sample contains under 150,000 clones, 82% of which appear only once. This clonotype was obtained from an adult in good health. The J gene is TRBJ2-3, the V gene TRBV28; the D is unclear. The specimen comprised peripheral blood, sampled on day 0 of MenACWY control vaccination. The CDR3: CASSSASAISSTDTQYF. CDR3 sequence (DNA): TGTGCCAGCAGTTCAGCCAGCGCGATCTCTAGCACAGATACGCAGTATTTT.